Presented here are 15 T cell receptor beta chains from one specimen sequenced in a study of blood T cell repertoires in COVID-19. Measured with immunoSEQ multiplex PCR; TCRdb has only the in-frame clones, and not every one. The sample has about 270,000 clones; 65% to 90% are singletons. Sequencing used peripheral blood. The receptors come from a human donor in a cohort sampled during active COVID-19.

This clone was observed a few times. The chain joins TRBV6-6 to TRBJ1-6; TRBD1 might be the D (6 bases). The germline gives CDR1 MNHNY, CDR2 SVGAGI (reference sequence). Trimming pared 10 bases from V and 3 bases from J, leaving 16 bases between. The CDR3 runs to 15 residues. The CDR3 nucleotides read TGTGCCACCGCGGGGGCCGAGTACTATAATTCACCCCTCCACTTT. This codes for CATAGAEYYNSPLHF.

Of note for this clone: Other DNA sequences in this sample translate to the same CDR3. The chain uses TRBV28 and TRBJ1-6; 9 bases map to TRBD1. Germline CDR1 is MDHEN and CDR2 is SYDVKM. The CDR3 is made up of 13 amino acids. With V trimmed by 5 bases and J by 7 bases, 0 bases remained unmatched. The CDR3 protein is CASSGTGNSPLHF. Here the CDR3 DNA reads TGTGCCAGCAGTGGGACAGGGAATTCACCCCTCCACTTT.

In DNA form, the CDR3 reads TGTGCCAGCAGCCAAGGGGACAGGGGGCGCGATCAGCCCCAGCATTTT. Translation: CASSQGDRGRDQPQHF. V gene TRBV7-6 combines with J gene TRBJ1-5; TRBD1 matches 12 bases. The V and J ends lost 5 bases and 5 bases, in that order; junction bases with no gene match: 7. Germline V gene sequence: CDR1 SGHVS, CDR2 FNYEAQ. The CDR3 is 16 amino acids. Looking up the rest from reference TRBV7-6 and TRBJ1-5 gives the full variable domain: GAGVSQSPRYKVTKRGQDVALRCDPISGHVSLYWYRQALGQGPEFLTYFNYEAQQDKSGLPNDRFSAERPEGSISTLTIQRTEQRDSAMYRCASSQGDRGRDQPQHFGDGTRLSIL.

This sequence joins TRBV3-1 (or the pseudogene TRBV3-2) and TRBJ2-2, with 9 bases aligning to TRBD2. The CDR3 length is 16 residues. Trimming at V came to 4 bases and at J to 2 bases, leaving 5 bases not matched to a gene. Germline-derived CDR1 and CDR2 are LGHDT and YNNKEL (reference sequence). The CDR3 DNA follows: TGTGCCAGCAGCCCTGCTAGCGGGGTAAACACCGGGGAGCTGTTTTTT. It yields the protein CASSPASGVNTGELFF.

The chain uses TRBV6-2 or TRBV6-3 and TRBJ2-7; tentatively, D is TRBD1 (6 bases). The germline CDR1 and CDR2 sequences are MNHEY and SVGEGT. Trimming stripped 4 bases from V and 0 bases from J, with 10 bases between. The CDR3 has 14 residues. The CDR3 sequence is CASSSPGVSYEQYF. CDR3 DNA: TGTGCCAGCAGTTCCCCAGGGGTCTCCTACGAGCAGTACTTC.

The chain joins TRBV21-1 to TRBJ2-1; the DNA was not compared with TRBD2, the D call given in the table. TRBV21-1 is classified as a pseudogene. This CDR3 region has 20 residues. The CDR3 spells CASSKGRIAGGNTLVNEQFF. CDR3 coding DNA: TGTGCCAGCAGCAAAGGAAGAATAGCGGGAGGGAACACCTTGGTGAATGAGCAGTTCTTC.

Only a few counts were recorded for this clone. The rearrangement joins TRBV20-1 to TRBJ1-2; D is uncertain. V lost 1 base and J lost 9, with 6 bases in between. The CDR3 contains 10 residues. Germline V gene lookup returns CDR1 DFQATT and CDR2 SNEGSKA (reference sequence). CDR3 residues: CSARGGSYTF. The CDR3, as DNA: TGCAGTGCTAGAGGAGGGAGCTACACCTTC.

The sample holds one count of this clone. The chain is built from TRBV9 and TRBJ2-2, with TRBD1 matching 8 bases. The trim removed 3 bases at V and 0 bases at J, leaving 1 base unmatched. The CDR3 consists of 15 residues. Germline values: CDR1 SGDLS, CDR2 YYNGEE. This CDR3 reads CASSAGQANTGELFF. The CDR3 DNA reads TGTGCCAGCAGCGCGGGACAGGCGAACACCGGGGAGCTGTTTTTT. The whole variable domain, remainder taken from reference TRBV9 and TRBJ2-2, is DSGVTQTPKHLITATGQRVTLRCSPRSGDLSVYWYQQSLDQGLQFLIQYYNGEERAKGNILERFSAQQFPDLHSELNLSSLELGDSALYFCASSAGQANTGELFFGEGSRLTVL.

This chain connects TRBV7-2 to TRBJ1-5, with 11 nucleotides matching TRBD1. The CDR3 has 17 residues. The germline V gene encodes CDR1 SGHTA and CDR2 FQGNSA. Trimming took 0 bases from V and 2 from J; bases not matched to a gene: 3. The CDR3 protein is CASSLARTGGGNQPQHF. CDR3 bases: TGTGCCAGCAGCTTAGCGAGGACAGGGGGCGGCAATCAGCCCCAGCATTTT.

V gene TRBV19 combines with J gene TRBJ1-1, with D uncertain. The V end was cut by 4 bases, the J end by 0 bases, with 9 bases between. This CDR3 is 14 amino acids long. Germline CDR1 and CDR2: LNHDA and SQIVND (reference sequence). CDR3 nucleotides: TGTGCCAGTAGTAGGGCAGACATGAACACTGAAGCTTTCTTT. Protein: CASSRADMNTEAFF.

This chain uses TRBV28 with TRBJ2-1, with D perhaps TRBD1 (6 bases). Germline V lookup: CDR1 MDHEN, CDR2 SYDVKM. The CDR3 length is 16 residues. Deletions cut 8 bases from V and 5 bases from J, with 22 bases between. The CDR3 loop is CASHQWGQQGHNEQFF. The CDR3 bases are TGTGCCAGCCACCAATGGGGACAACAGGGACACAATGAGCAGTTCTTC. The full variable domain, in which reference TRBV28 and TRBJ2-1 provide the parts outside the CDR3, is DVKVTQSSRYLVKRTGEKVFLECVQDMDHENMFWYRQDPGLGLRLIYFSYDVKMKEKGDIPEGYSVSREKKERFSLILESASTNQTSMYLCASHQWGQQGHNEQFFGPGTRLTVL.

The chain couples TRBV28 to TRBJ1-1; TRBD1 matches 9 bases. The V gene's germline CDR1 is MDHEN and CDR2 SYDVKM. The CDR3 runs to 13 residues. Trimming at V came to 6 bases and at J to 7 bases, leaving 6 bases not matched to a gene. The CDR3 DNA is TGTGCCAGCAGAAGGGACAGGGCGAGTGAAGCTTTCTTT. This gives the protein CASRRDRASEAFF.

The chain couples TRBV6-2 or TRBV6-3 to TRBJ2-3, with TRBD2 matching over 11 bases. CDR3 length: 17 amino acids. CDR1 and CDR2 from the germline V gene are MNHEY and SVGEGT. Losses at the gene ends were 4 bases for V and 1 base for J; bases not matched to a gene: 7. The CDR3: CASSSGTSGARTDTQYF. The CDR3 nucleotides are TGTGCCAGCAGTTCGGGGACTAGCGGAGCCCGCACAGATACGCAGTATTTT.

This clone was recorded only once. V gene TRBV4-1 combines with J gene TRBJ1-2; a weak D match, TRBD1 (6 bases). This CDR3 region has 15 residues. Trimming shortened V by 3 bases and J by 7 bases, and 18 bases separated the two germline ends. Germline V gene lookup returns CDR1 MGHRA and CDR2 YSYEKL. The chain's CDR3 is CASSHEDSRKSGYTF. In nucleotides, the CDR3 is TGCGCCAGCAGCCATGAGGACAGTCGGAAGAGTGGCTACACCTTC.

The CDR3 here is CASRSIAGVFNEQFF. CDR3 DNA sequence: TGTGCCAGCAGATCGATAGCGGGAGTTTTCAATGAGCAGTTCTTC. The V call is TRBV7-9, the J call TRBJ2-1; 9 bases map to TRBD2. Looked up from germline, CDR1 is SEHNR and CDR2 is FQNEAQ (reference sequence). The CDR3 totals 15 residues. V lost 6 bases to trimming and J lost 6 bases; unmatched junction nucleotides: 9.